This TCR beta chain was retrieved from a study of shared clonotypes between healthy human individuals (TCRdb year 2020). Some background on the complete study: A couple of women and three men aged 18 to 49 years were included in the cohort. Leukapheresis yielded between about 0.9 and 9.5 billion PBMCs per donor. The study deeply sequenced blood TCR repertoires of five healthy adults to estimate repertoire size and the extent of clonotype sharing between individuals. To increase sequencing depth and limit assay-specific biases, different laboratories used diverse techniques to prepare libraries and sequence TCR repertoires. Overall study outcomes, separate from this receptor: Pairwise subsampling led to the expectation that sequencing depth would affect the degree of clonotype sharing among donors. Sampling was limited to blood, and TCR repertoires in tissue likely differ from TCR repertoires in blood. Because the study included a small number of donors, the genetic and exposure-history diversity represented was limited.

The CDR3 covers 18 residues, taking in both the cysteine and the phenylalanine. CDR3 DNA is the only sequence kept; it has 54 bases, read in frame from the first base. Deletion took 1 base off V and 0 bases off J, with a span of 19 bases between the germline ends. Sequences SGDLS (CDR1) and YYNGEE (CDR2) are obtained from the germline V gene. Donors were healthy HIV-negative adults with no recently reported acute infections or vaccinations. Every donor was a Caucasian adult residing in Nashville, Tennessee, USA. For unsorted samples, about 90 million PBMCs were counted and genomic DNA was extracted with the QIAamp DNA Blood Mini kit. After blood collection by leukapheresis, PBMCs were isolated using Ficoll-Histopaque density gradient centrifugation and then cryopreserved in the vapor phase of liquid nitrogen. In regard to this clone: This receptor's antigen is unknown. It has no much larger one-base neighbor in the sample; base qualities were not kept.

TCR CDR3 regions were amplified from genomic DNA by multiplex PCR using the deep immunoSEQ assay. Extracted genomic DNA from each cell subset was distributed evenly across all wells of several immunoSEQ 96-well plates, and each plate was treated as a replicate. For unsorted PBMC, about 0.3 ug genomic DNA, equal to approximately 30,000 T cell genomes, was loaded into each replicate PCR. Genomic DNA from unsorted PBMC was sequenced over ten immunoSEQ deep assay plates. Purified libraries were quantified with a Qubit 3.0 fluorometer, sized on a Bioanalyzer 2100, and re-quantified with the KAPA Library Quantification kit. Every immunoSEQ 96-well plate was sequenced on a dedicated single-read 150-cycle Illumina NextSeq 550 flow cell. The original pipeline was this. Because only junctional sequences without quality scores were contained in the immunoSEQ output, filtering matching that applied to full-length reads could not be performed. Sequences were annotated with PyIR, a Python wrapper for IgBLAST v1.9, and V/J genes and CDR3 were assigned using IMGT germline references. Reads were removed for weak V/J assignments (E-value above 1e-6), missing CDR3, stop codons, out-of-frame junctions, or ambiguous translated residues. V3J clonotypes were defined by identical inferred V gene, J gene, and CDR3 amino acid sequence. Percentage overlap between repertoires was computed as shared unique clonotypes divided by the size of the smaller repertoire. Repertoire richness was assessed with RTK rarefaction, the Chao1 estimator, and Recon v2.1 estimates of unobserved clonotypes. Held by TCRdb, this immuneACCESS table contains in-frame sequences only and omits some clones. Under half of the omission traces to an unresolved V gene where checked; the cause of the rest is unknown. V, J and clone size are those of that table, while D and trimming were read from the DNA. This sample gives fewer than 600,000 clones in total; 75% to 85% of them show up just once. The ten largest clones take up about 13% of the sample.

Sample: PBMCs. This TCR derives from a woman between 40 and 55 years old in good health. Some clones in this sample may be carry-over from other donors' samples. The rearrangement combines TRBV9 with TRBJ1-1; D gene: possibly TRBD1, on 5 matching bases. The CDR3 reads CASSVTSLGPGVNTEAFF. The sequenced DNA: TGTGCCAGCAGCGTAACCTCCTTGGGGCCGGGTGTGAACACTGAAGCTTTCTTT.